This passage covers 13 T cell receptor beta chains from one sample sequenced in a study of CD8+ T cells in alopecia areata (dated by TCRdb to the late 2010s). The library relied on the immunoSEQ multiplex PCR assay. To provide template for TCR sequencing, every sample had RNA extracted and reverse transcribed into cDNA. TCRdb took this table from immuneACCESS and kept in-frame rearrangements with V and J called. Such tables lack part of the clones; where checked against another copy, unresolved V genes explain under half of the gap, and the rest is unexplained. For this sample the table gives around 140,000 clones, of which more than 40% were detected only once. Over 5.5% of the sample lies in the top ten. The specimen sequenced was CD4+ T cells sorted from blood. The receptors derive from a human donor with alopecia areata.

This chain's CDR3 is CASSLRTSGSYNEQFF. The DNA of the CDR3 is TGTGCCAGCAGCCTGAGGACTAGCGGGAGTTACAATGAGCAGTTCTTC. J is TRBJ2-1 and V is TRBV7-8; TRBD2 matches 13 bases. This CDR3 is 16 amino acids long. V gave up 5 bases and J gave up 4 bases; unmatched junction bases: 5. Germline CDR1 SGHVS, CDR2 FQNEAQ.

This clone turned up a few times. This rearrangement joins TRBV29-1 to TRBJ2-1, with unresolved D. CDR1 SQVTM and CDR2 ANQGSEA come from the germline V gene. V was clipped by 1 base and J by 2 bases, with 9 bases between them. CDR3 length: 14 amino acids. CDR3 DNA sequence: TGCAGCGTTGAAGGGCTCGGTACCTACAATGAGCAGTTCTTC. This encodes CSVEGLGTYNEQFF.

V gene TRBV7-2 combines with J gene TRBJ1-5; a possible D gene is TRBD1 (5 bases). The CDR3 loop spans 13 amino acids. Trimming cost V 6 bases and J 5 bases, with 11 bases left between them. Germline V gene lookup returns CDR1 SGHTA and CDR2 FQGNSA. In nucleotides, the CDR3 is TGTGCCAGCAGACAGACAGTCTATCAGCCCCAGCATTTT. Residues: CASRQTVYQPQHF.

The V gene is TRBV18, the J gene TRBJ1-1, with D perhaps matching TRBD1 (5 bases). The CDR3 sequence is 14 residues long. Germline CDR1 is KGHSH and CDR2 is LQKENI. V lost 4 bases and J lost 0, with 9 bases in between. CDR3 in amino acids: CASSRGGMNTEAFF. In DNA, the CDR3 is TGTGCCAGCTCACGCGGGGGGATGAACACTGAAGCTTTCTTT.

The chain carries TRBV7-3 and TRBJ2-3, with D perhaps being TRBD1 or TRBD2 (5 bases each). Trimming took off 7 bases at V and 6 bases at J, with 20 bases between the two ends. The CDR3 is made up of 15 amino acids. Germline assignment: CDR1 SGHTA and CDR2 FQGTGA. CDR3 nucleotide sequence: TGTGCCAGCACCGCCGGACGGGGCGCAGCCGATACGCAGTATTTT. Its protein is CASTAGRGAADTQYF.

The V gene is TRBV29-1, the J gene TRBJ1-1, with D unresolved. CDR1 and CDR2 (germline): SQVTM, ANQGSEA. CDR3 size: 11 residues. V was cut by 4 bases and J by 3 bases, with 6 bases left in between. The CDR3 DNA reads as TGCAGCGTTGTCCCCGACACTGAAGCTTTCTTT. Protein product: CSVVPDTEAFF.

The chain joins TRBV28 to TRBJ2-3, with D unresolved. V lost 5 bases, J lost 4 bases, and 16 bases lay in between. The germline CDR1 and CDR2 sequences are MDHEN and SYDVKM. CDR3 length equals 15 residues. This CDR3 is CASSRRIRVADTQYF. CDR3 DNA: TGTGCCAGCAGTCGACGGATAAGGGTTGCAGATACGCAGTATTTT.

V usage is TRBV5-1 and J usage is TRBJ2-1, with a possible D match to TRBD2 (6 bases). The CDR3 spans 14 residues. Trimming took off 0 bases at V and 9 bases at J, with 13 bases between the two ends. Germline V gene data show CDR1 as SGHRS and CDR2 as YFSETQ. CDR3 protein: CASSLVAEGVEQFF. In DNA, the CDR3 is TGCGCCAGCAGCTTGGTGGCGGAGGGCGTTGAGCAGTTCTTC.

The chain carries TRBV29-1 and TRBJ2-7; 12 bases are shared with TRBD2. CDR1 and CDR2 from the germline V gene are SQVTM and ANQGSEA. Trimming at V came to 7 bases and at J to 0 bases, leaving 10 bases not matched to a gene. This CDR3 has 16 residues. As DNA, the CDR3 is TGCAGCGCCCAACTAGCGGGAGGTTGGGGCTCCTACGAGCAGTACTTC. It is translated as CSAQLAGGWGSYEQYF.

The table lists this clone with a few counts. The sample carries other DNA sequences with the same CDR3. CDR3 amino acids: CASSYTGNTEAFF. The DNA for the CDR3 is TGTGCCAGCAGTTACACGGGTAACACTGAAGCTTTCTTT. The chain uses TRBV6-5 and TRBJ1-1; D not resolved. Germline loops: CDR1 MNHEY, CDR2 SVGAGI. Trimming stripped 2 bases from V and 2 bases from J, with 6 bases between. The CDR3 contains 13 residues.

The chain employs TRBV27 and TRBJ2-5, with D perhaps being TRBD1 or TRBD2 (5 bases each). V lost 8 bases and J lost 2, with 18 bases in between. Looked up from germline, CDR1 is MNHEY and CDR2 is SMNVEV (reference sequence). CDR3 length: 15 residues. CDR3 in DNA: TGTGCCAGCGGACGGGACGGACGGAGACAAGAGACCCAGTACTTC. Translation gives CASGRDGRRQETQYF.

This clone has more than one count but fewer than ten. V gene TRBV30 combines with J gene TRBJ2-1, with TRBD1 matching over 9 bases. Germline V gives CDR1 GTSNPN, CDR2 SVGIG (reference sequence). CDR3 length equals 14 residues. J lost 11 bases, V lost 4 bases, and 12 bases had no gene match. The CDR3 DNA reads TGTGCCTGGATGGGGGACAGGGTTACCGGGAAGCAGTTCTTC. It specifies CAWMGDRVTGKQFF.

In the case of this clone: Its ends do not fully match the called genes, so a read error is possible. Distinct nucleotide sequences in the sample also encode this CDR3. The chain links TRBV5-1 to TRBJ2-3; 9 nucleotides agree with TRBD2. Germline V gives CDR1 SGHRS, CDR2 YFSETQ. This CDR3 is built from 15 residues. Here the CDR3 reads CASSLASGNTDTQYF. Written as DNA, the CDR3 is TGCGCCAGCAGCTTGGCTAGCGGGAACACAGACACGCAGTATTTT.